The 16 T cell receptor beta chains presented below share a single source sample, sequenced in a study of T cells in localized non-small cell lung cancer. Measured with immunoSEQ multiplex PCR; TCRdb has only the in-frame clones, and not every one. The repertoire holds some 25,000 clones, about 94% seen once, with 2.5% to 3% in the top ten. The source was peripheral blood, collected before any cancer treatment. The receptors were gathered from a woman aged 35-70 years with stage I lung adenocarcinoma.

This rearrangement joins TRBV6-1 to TRBJ2-4, with D possibly matching TRBD2 (6 bases). The CDR3 loop spans 15 amino acids. The V end was cut by 2 bases, the J end by 2 bases, with 10 bases between. Germline-derived CDR1 and CDR2 are MNHNS and SASEGT. CDR3 nucleotides: TGTGCCAGCAGTGAATATGGGGGGACCAAAAACATTCAGTACTTC. Residues: CASSEYGGTKNIQYF.

The chain combines TRBV18 with TRBJ2-1; a weak D match, TRBD1 (5 bases). There are 14 residues in the CDR3. Germline V gene sequence: CDR1 KGHSH, CDR2 LQKENI. The V and J ends lost 0 bases and 9 bases respectively, with 12 bases between them. CDR3 sequence (DNA): TGTGCCAGCTCACCACCGGGGCGCTGGGGTGAGCAGTTCTTC. Translated, it gives CASSPPGRWGEQFF.

The chain carries TRBV28 and TRBJ2-7, with a possible D match to TRBD2 (7 bases). There are 14 residues in the CDR3. V was trimmed by 6 bases and J by 3 bases, leaving 15 bases between them. Germline-derived CDR1 and CDR2 are MDHEN and SYDVKM. Here the CDR3 reads CASRSGGRGYEQYF. In DNA, the CDR3 is TGTGCCAGCAGATCGGGGGGCAGGGGCTACGAGCAGTACTTC.

The CDR3 spells CTPRPNEQFF. DNA for the CDR3: TGCACCCCCAGGCCCAATGAGCAGTTCTTC. The chain uses TRBV20-1 and TRBJ2-1; D is ambiguous. The CDR3 spans 10 residues. Germline lookup yields CDR1 DFQATT and CDR2 SNEGSKA (reference sequence).

The chain combines TRBV11-2 with TRBJ2-5; 7 bases match TRBD2. There are 16 residues in the CDR3. Germline loops: CDR1 SGHAT, CDR2 FQNNGV. Trimming removed 2 bases from V and 1 base from J; junction bases left unmatched: 7. This chain's CDR3 is CASSLFSGGGQETQYF. CDR3 coding DNA: TGTGCCAGCAGCTTATTTTCGGGGGGAGGCCAAGAGACCCAGTACTTC.

V is TRBV29-1 and J is TRBJ1-1, with 8 positions matching TRBD1. Germline V gene sequence: CDR1 SQVTM, CDR2 ANQGSEA. Unmatched junction bases numbered 4, after V lost 6 bases and J lost 1 base. The CDR3 spans 13 residues. The CDR3 here is CSVAGQENTEAFF. The DNA of the CDR3 is TGCAGCGTCGCGGGACAGGAGAACACTGAAGCTTTCTTT.

The chain combines TRBV9 with TRBJ1-2; TRBD1 aligns across 10 bases. The V gene end was trimmed by 3 bases and the J gene end by 4 bases; junction bases not matched to a gene: 9. There are 16 residues in the CDR3. CDR1 SGDLS and CDR2 YYNGEE come from the germline V gene. Here the CDR3 reads CASSDGRTGGGYGYTF. CDR3 nucleotides: TGTGCCAGCAGCGATGGAAGGACAGGGGGAGGCTATGGCTACACCTTC. The full variable domain, with the rest looked up from reference TRBV9 and TRBJ1-2, is DSGVTQTPKHLITATGQRVTLRCSPRSGDLSVYWYQQSLDQGLQFLIQYYNGEERAKGNILERFSAQQFPDLHSELNLSSLELGDSALYFCASSDGRTGGGYGYTFGSGTRLTVV.

V gene TRBV28 combines with J gene TRBJ2-6; no reliable D call. CDR3 length equals 16 residues. Germline values: CDR1 MDHEN, CDR2 SYDVKM. V lost 7 bases, J lost 0 bases, and 13 bases lay in between. CDR3 protein: CASTWGYYSGANVLTF. The CDR3 bases are TGTGCCAGCACTTGGGGTTATTACTCTGGGGCCAACGTCCTGACTTTC.

Notes on this clone: Mismatch with germline at one junction end may stem from a read error. V usage is TRBV6-1 and J usage is TRBJ2-7; a possible D gene is TRBD1 (6 bases). Germline V lookup: CDR1 MNHNS, CDR2 SASEGT. The CDR3 totals 11 residues. CDR3 nucleotides: TGTGCCAGCAGTCCTCCGGGACACCTAATTTTC. This gives the protein CASSPPGHLIF.

The chain has TRBV2 and TRBJ2-5; D is possibly TRBD2 (5 bases). This CDR3 has 13 amino acids. The ends were cut back, 4 bases at V and 5 bases at J, with 11 bases in the middle. Germline-derived CDR1 and CDR2 are SNHLY and FYNNEI. In DNA form, the CDR3 reads TGTGCCAGCAGTGCGGTCAGAGGGGAGACCCAGTACTTC. This sequence encodes CASSAVRGETQYF.

A single count supports this clone. The V and J genes are TRBV14 and TRBJ2-2, with 11 bases matching TRBD2. This CDR3 region has 15 residues. V lost 5 bases to trimming and J lost 6 bases; unmatched junction nucleotides: 5. Germline V gives CDR1 SGHDN, CDR2 FVKESK. The CDR3, as DNA: TGTGCCAGCAGCTTTAGCGGGAGGGCATCCGGGGAGCTGTTTTTT. Translating gives CASSFSGRASGELFF.

This clone was detected only once. The chain links TRBV28 to TRBJ2-7; TRBD2 aligns across 16 bases. V was clipped by 1 base and J by 7 bases; unmatched bases: 4. This CDR3 region has 16 residues. The germline V gene encodes CDR1 MDHEN and CDR2 SYDVKM. The CDR3 here is CASSLSGTSGRGEQYF. CDR3 DNA: TGTGCCAGCAGTTTATCCGGGACTAGCGGGAGGGGGGAGCAGTACTTC.

V and J are TRBV19 and TRBJ2-5; D is possibly TRBD1 or TRBD2 (6 bases each). CDR3 length: 15 residues. Per the germline V gene, CDR1 is LNHDA and CDR2 is SQIVND (reference sequence). The germline V and J ends were trimmed by 1 base and 5 bases, with 14 bases remaining between them. The CDR3 coding sequence is TGTGCCAGTAGTATAGTGGGGGGACAAGGGGAGACCCAGTACTTC. This sequence encodes CASSIVGGQGETQYF.

The chain joins TRBV28 to TRBJ2-3; 14 nucleotides align to TRBD2. The CDR3 is 17 amino acids. The germline CDR1 and CDR2 sequences are MDHEN and SYDVKM. V lost 6 bases and J lost 1; bases outside the gene matches: 6. The CDR3 DNA follows: TGTGCCAGCAGCCTTGGGGGACTAGCGGGGGGCACAGATACGCAGTATTTT. Translating it yields CASSLGGLAGGTDTQYF.

V usage is TRBV28 and J usage is TRBJ2-7, with D unresolved. This CDR3 has 14 amino acids. The V gene lost 4 bases and the J gene lost 0 bases, with 10 bases spanning the gap. Germline CDR1 reads MDHEN; CDR2 reads SYDVKM. The CDR3 reads CASSSKGISYEQYF. The DNA for the CDR3 is TGTGCCAGCAGTTCGAAAGGGATCTCCTACGAGCAGTACTTC.

The chain uses TRBV18 and TRBJ2-3; no clear D gene. This CDR3 region has 16 residues. The ends were cut back, 6 bases at V and 4 bases at J, with 20 bases in the middle. Per germline, CDR1 KGHSH and CDR2 LQKENI. The CDR3 reads CASSLFGRPEPDTQYF. DNA for the CDR3: TGTGCCAGCTCGCTCTTTGGGCGACCCGAGCCAGATACGCAGTATTTT.